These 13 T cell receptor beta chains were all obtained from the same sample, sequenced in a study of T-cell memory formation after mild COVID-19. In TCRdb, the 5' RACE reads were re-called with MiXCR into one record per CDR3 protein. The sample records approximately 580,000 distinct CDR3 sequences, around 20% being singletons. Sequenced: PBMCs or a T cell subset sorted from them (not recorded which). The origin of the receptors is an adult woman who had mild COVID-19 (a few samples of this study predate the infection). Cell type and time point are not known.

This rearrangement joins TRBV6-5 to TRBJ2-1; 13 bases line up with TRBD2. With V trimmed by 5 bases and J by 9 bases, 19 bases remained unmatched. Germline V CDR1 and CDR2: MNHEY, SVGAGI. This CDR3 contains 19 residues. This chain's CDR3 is CASSPTFRGGTSGAGEQFF. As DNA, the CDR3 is TGTGCCAGCAGTCCCACGTTTCGGGGAGGGACTAGCGGGGCGGGTGAGCAGTTCTTC.

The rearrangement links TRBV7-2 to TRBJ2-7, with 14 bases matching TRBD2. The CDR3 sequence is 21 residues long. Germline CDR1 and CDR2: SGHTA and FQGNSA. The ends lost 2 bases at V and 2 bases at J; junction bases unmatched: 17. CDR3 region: CASSLWASGTSGSLVPYEQYF. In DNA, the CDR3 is TGTGCCAGCAGCTTATGGGCTTCCGGGACTAGCGGGAGTTTAGTCCCCTACGAGCAGTACTTC. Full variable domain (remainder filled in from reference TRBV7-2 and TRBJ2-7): GAGVSQSPSNKVTEKGKDVELRCDPISGHTALYWYRQSLGQGLEFLIYFQGNSAPDKSGLPSDRFSAERTGGSVSTLTIQRTQQEDSAVYLCASSLWASGTSGSLVPYEQYFGPGTRLTVT.

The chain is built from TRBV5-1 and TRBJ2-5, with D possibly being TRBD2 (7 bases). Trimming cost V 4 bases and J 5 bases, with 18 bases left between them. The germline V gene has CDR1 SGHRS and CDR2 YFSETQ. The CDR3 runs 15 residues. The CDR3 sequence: CASSPGGPGTETQYF. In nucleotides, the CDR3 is TGCGCCAGCAGCCCGGGGGGCCCCGGGACGGAGACCCAGTACTTC.

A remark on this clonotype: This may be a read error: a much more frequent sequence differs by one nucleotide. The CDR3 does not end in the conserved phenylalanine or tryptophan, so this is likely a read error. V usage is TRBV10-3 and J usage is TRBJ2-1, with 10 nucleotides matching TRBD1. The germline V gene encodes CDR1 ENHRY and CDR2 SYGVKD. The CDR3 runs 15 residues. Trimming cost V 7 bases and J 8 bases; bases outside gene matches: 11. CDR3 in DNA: TGTGCCATCACCGAGGGACAGGGGAAGTTCGATGAGCAGTTCTTA. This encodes CAITEGQGKFDEQFL.

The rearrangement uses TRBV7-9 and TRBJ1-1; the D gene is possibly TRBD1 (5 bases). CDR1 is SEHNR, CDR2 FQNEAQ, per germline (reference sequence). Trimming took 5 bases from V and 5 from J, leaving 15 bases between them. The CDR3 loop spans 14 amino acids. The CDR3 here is CASSPPRGGTEAFF. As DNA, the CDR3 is TGTGCCAGCAGCCCCCCGCGGGGGGGAACTGAAGCTTTCTTT.

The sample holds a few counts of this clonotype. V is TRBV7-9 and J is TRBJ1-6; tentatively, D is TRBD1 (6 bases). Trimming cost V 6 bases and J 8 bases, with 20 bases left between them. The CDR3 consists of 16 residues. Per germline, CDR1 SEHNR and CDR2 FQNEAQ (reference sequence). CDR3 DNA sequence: TGTGCCAGCAGACAAGGGGCGCGGGGGCCGGATTCACCCCTCCACTTT. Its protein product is CASRQGARGPDSPLHF.

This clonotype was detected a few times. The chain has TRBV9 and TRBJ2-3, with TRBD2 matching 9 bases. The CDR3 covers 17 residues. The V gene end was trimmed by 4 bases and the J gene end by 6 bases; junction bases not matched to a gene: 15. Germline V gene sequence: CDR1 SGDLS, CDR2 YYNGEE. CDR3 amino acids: CASSSPLAGEAEDTQYF. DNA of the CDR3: TGTGCCAGCAGCTCCCCGTTAGCGGGAGAGGCCGAGGATACGCAGTATTTT.

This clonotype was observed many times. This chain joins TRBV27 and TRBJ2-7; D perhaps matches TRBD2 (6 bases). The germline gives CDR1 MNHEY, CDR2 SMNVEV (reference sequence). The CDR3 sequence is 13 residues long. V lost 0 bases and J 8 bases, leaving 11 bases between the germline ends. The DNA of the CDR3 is TGTGCCAGCAGTTTATCGACTAGTATCAAGCAGTACTTC. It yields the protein CASSLSTSIKQYF.

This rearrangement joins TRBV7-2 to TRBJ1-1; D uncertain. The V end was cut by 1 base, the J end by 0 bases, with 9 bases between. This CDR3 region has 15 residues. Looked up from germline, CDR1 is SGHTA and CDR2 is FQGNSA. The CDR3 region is CASSLDGRMNTEAFF. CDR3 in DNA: TGTGCCAGCAGCTTAGATGGGCGTATGAACACTGAAGCTTTCTTT.

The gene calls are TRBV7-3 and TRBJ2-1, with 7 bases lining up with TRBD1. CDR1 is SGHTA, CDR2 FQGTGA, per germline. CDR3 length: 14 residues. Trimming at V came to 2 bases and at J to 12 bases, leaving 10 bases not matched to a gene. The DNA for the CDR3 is TGTGCCAGCAGCTTACGCGACGACAGGGACCTGCAGTTCTTC. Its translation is CASSLRDDRDLQFF.

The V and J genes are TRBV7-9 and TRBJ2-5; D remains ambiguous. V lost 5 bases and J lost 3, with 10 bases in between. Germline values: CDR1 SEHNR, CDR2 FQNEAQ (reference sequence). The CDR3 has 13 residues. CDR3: CASSPTEEETQYF. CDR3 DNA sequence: TGTGCCAGCAGCCCGACTGAGGAAGAGACCCAGTACTTC.

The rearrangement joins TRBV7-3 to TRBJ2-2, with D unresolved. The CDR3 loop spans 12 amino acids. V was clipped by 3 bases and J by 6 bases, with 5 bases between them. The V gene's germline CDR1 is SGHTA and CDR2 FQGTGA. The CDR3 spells CASSFVAGELFF. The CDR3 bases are TGTGCCAGCAGCTTCGTCGCCGGGGAGCTGTTTTTT.

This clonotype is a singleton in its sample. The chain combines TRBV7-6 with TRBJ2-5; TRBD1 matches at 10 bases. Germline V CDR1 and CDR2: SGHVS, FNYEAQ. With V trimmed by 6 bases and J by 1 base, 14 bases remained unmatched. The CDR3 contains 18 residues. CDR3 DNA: TGTGCCAGCAGACCTAAATTCCGGGACAGGGGCCTCCAAGAGACCCAGTACTTC. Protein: CASRPKFRDRGLQETQYF.